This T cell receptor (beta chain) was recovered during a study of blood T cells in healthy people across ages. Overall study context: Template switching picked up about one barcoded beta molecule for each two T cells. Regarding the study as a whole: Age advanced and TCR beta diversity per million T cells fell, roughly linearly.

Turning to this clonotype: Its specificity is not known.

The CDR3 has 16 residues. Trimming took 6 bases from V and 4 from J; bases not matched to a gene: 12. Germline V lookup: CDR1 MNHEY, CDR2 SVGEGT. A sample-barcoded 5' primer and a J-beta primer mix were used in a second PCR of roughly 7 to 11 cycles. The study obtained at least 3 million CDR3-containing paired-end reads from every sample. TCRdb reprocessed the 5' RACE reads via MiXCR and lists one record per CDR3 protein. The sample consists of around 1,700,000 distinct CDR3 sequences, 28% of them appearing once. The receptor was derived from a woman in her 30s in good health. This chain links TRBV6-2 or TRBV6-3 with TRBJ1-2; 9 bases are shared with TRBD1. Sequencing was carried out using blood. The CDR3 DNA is TGTGCCAGCAGATCCGACCGGGACAGGGTTAGCTATGGCTACACCTTC. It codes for CASRSDRDRVSYGYTF.